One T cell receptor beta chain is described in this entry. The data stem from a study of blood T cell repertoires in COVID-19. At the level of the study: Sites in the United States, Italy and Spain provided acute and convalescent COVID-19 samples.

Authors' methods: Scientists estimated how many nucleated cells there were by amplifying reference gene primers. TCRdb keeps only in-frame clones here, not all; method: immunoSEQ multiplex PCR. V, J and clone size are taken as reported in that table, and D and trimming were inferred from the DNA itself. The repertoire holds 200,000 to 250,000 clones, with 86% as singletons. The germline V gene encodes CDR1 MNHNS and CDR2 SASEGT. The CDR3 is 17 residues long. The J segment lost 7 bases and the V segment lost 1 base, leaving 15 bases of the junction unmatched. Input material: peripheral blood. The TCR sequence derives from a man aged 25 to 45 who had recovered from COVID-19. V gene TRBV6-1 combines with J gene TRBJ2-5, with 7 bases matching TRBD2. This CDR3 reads CASSEGGFRTRMGTQYF. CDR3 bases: TGTGCCAGCAGTGAAGGGGGTTTCAGGACTAGAATGGGGACCCAGTACTTC.